The entry that follows covers one T cell receptor (beta chain) sequence. This clonotype was recorded many times. Its antigen is not yet known. The sample holds no much larger clone one base away, and base qualities are not on file. CDR1 and CDR2, looked up from the germline V gene (reference sequence), are DFQATT and SNEGSKA. There are 15 amino acids in the CDR3, from cysteine to phenylalanine inclusive. The only DNA kept is the CDR3, 45 bases in frame from the first base. The germline ends are 18 bases apart after V is trimmed by 0 bases and J by 7 bases. The data derive from a study of T cells in Graves' hyperthyroidism and ophthalmopathy (dated by TCRdb to the late 2010s). Some background on the complete study: Peripheral blood was sampled at the time of initial diagnosis, prior to any treatment. A discovery cohort of roughly 100 patients, roughly 45 with Graves' ophthalmopathy and 55 to 65 with stable Graves' hyperthyroidism, was used to find distinguishing TCR V-J signatures. Whether ophthalmopathy could be predicted prospectively was tested in an independent validation cohort made up of some 20 hyperthyroidism patients plus 17 patients who later progressed to ophthalmopathy. The 75 to 100 discovery patients were divided at random into training and test sets in a 7:3 ratio. In addition, the study compared T-cell repertoires in thyroid tissue and in blood from several Graves' hyperthyroidism patients. After sampling, hyperthyroidism patients received methimazole starting at 30 mg daily, and ophthalmopathy patients received high-dose intravenous methylprednisolone. According to the paper, TCR Vbeta CDR3 sequencing was carried out on some 130 peripheral blood samples, which came from approximately 41 ophthalmopathy, around 74 hyperthyroidism and around 17 progressor patients. Beyond this particular receptor, the publication reports: Sample size was not statistically predetermined, and blinding of investigators to group allocation was not performed. A model built on a 13 V-J signature distinguished ophthalmopathy from stable hyperthyroidism, reaching roughly 88% sensitivity and 81.08% specificity in cross-validation and 80%/75% in testing. Most expanded thyroid clonotypes (frequency above 0.001) were also detected in blood, suggesting blood repertoires may reflect thyroid immune responses. In validation, progression to ophthalmopathy was predicted by the model with approximately 67% sensitivity and 72.22% specificity, a median of 6.5 months before onset.

A patient counted as having stable Graves' hyperthyroidism if no progression to ophthalmopathy occurred over 18 months of follow-up. Hyperthyroidism patients were aged 18 to 65 years and newly diagnosed, with disease duration of less than 2 months. Any patient with an uncontrolled infection, another autoimmune disease, pregnancy or lactation was excluded. Clinical symptoms, serum thyroxine and TRAb, thyroid ultrasound, and orbital computed tomography formed the basis for the diagnoses. PBMCs were isolated from 10 ml of fresh peripheral blood by Ficoll-Paque density gradient centrifugation. Trizol reagent was used to extract total RNA, and RNA quality was then checked on an Agilent 2100 Bioanalyzer. Amplification of TCR beta CDR3 regions was carried out from RNA transcripts. For the first round of RT-PCR on the TCR CDR3, the HTBI primer set was used together with the Qiagen OneStep RT-PCR kit. Libraries were constructed in a second round of multiplex PCR, after which size selection and purification were performed. Libraries were sequenced paired-end with 100 bp reads on an Illumina HiSeq2000. The study's own analysis went as follows. SOAPnuke was used to process the raw data, throwing out any read that contained adapters or uncalled bases, had a mean Phred below 15, or lacked an exact constant-primer or identifier match. COPE v1.2.5 was used to merge high-quality paired reads, and clonotypes were defined as unique nucleotide sequences. MiTCR v1.1 was used to align the clonotypes against IMGT TRBV, TRBD and TRBJ reference segments. The analysis included only V-J combinations with a frequency above 0.0001, which together covered around 99% of the repertoires. The TCS score was defined as F50 (clonal expansion) divided by E x V (chaos), with BLOSUM62-based TCRdist calculated between CDR3 peptides within each V-J. Welch's t-statistics and random forest reduced 500 to 650 V-J features to 10 to 15, which were used in a naive Bayes classifier (R e1071). TCRdb trimmed public reads at Q25 via fastp, called clones via MiXCR and kept in-frame beta chains. Here each entry gathers all rows of one CDR3 protein and keeps the most common genes and DNA. Clone size and V and J calls follow TCRdb, not the original study. In this sample the table shows roughly 380,000 distinct CDR3 sequences, 15% to 20% of which occur a single time. 3.7% of the sample is in the top ten clones.

This receptor was taken from a woman younger than 30 with Graves' hyperthyroidism. The rearranged chain carries TRBV20-1 and TRBJ1-1, with the D gene call left open. The specimen was blood. The CDR3 has the sequence CSARDPSPTGNEAFF. The DNA sequence is TGCAGTGCTAGAGATCCATCCCCGACCGGCAATGAAGCTTTCTTT.